This T cell receptor beta chain was captured in a study of beta chain features in type 1 diabetes. Broader study findings: In type 1 diabetes patients, VDJ junctions had fewer insertions; deletions at these junctions were more frequent. In all four CD4+ subsets, TCRB CDR3 length was significantly, moderately reduced in type 1 diabetes.

The entirety of the isolated RNA underwent reverse transcription, so expressed TCRB transcripts were sequenced. Repertoires were generated with immunoSEQ multiplex PCR, while TCRdb's copy carries only in-frame clones and drops some. The profile covers a few hundred thousand clones, with under 20% appearing a single time and 0.065% to 0.095% taken by the ten largest. A word on this clone: Its antigen is undetermined.

With 5 bases clipped from V and 5 bases from J, the junction kept 3 bases outside the gene matches. Germline V gene data show CDR1 as SNHLY and CDR2 as FYNNEI. The CDR3 runs 13 residues. Source material: naive CD4+ T cells from blood. This clonotype was obtained from a man aged 25-45 years with type 1 diabetes. J is TRBJ2-5 and V is TRBV2, with TRBD1 matching 9 bases. For the CDR3, the DNA is TGTGCCAGCAGTTCCGGGACAGGGGAGACCCAGTACTTC. This translates into CASSSGTGETQYF.